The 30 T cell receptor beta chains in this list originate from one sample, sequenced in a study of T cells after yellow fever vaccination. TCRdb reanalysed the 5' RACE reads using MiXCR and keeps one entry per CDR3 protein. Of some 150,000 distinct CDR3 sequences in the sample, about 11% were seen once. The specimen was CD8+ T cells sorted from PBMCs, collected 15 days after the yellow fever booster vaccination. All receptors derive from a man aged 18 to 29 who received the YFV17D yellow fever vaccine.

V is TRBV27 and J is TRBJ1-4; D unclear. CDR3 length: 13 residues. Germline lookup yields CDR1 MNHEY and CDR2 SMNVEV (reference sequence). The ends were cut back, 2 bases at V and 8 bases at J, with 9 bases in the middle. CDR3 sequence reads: CASSLGQSEKLFF. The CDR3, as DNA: TGTGCCAGCAGTTTAGGTCAATCCGAAAAACTGTTTTTT.

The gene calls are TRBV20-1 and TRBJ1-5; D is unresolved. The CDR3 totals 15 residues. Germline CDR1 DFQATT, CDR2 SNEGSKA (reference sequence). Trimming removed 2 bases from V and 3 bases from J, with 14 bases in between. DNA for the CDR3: TGCAGTGCTAGACAGACCGTTGGTAACAATCAGCCCCAGCATTTT. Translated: CSARQTVGNNQPQHF.

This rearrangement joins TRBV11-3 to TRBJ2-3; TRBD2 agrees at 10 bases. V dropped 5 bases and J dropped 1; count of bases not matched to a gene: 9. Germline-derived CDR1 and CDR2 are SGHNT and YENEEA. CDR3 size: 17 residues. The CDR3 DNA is TGTGCCAGCAGCCCCTCCAATAGCGGGGGGCGCACAGATACGCAGTATTTT. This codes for CASSPSNSGGRTDTQYF. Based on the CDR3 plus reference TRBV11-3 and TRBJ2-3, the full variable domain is EAGVVQSPRYKIIEKKQPVAFWCNPISGHNTLYWYLQNLGQGPELLIRYENEEAVDDSQLPKDRFSAERLKGVDSTLKIQPAELGDSAVYLCASSPSNSGGRTDTQYFGPGTRLTVL.

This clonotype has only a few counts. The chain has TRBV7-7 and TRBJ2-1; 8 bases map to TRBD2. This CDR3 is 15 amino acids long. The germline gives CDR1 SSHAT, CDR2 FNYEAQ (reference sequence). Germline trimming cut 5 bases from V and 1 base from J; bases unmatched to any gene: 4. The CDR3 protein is CASSLRGGSYNEQFF. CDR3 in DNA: TGTGCCAGCAGCCTTCGGGGGGGGTCCTACAATGAGCAGTTCTTC.

CDR3 region: CSARDRQAMGETQYF. In DNA form, the CDR3 reads TGCAGTGCTAGAGATCGACAGGCGATGGGAGAGACCCAGTACTTC. V and J are TRBV20-1 and TRBJ2-5; possibly TRBD1 for D (6 bases). The CDR3 is 15 amino acids. V gave up 0 bases and J gave up 4 bases, with 15 bases separating them. Germline CDR1 is DFQATT and CDR2 is SNEGSKA (reference sequence).

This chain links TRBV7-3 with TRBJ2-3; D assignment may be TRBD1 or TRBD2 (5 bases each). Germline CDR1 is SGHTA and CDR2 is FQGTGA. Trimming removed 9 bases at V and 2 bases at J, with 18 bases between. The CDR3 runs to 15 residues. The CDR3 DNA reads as TGTGCCAGTACCCTTGGGGGACGACTCACAGATACGCAGTATTTT. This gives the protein CASTLGGRLTDTQYF.

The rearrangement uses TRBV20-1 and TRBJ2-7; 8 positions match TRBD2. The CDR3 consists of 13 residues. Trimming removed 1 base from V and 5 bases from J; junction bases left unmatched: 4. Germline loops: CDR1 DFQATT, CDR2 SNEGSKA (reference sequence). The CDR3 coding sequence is TGCAGTGCTAGAGGCCTCGGGAGGGACGAGCAGTACTTC. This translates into CSARGLGRDEQYF.

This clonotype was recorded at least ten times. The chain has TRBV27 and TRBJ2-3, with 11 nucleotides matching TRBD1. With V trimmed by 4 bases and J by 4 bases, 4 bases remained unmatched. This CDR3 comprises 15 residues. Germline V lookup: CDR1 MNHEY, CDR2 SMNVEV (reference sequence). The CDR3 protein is CASSWTGGAADTQYF. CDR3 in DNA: TGTGCCAGCAGTTGGACAGGGGGCGCCGCAGATACGCAGTATTTT.

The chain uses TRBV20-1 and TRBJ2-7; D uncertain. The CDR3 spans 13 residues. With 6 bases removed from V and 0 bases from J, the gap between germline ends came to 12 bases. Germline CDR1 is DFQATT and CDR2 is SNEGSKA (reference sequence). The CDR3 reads CSASALSSYEQYV. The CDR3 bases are TGCAGTGCATCGGCCCTGAGCTCCTACGAGCAGTACGTC.

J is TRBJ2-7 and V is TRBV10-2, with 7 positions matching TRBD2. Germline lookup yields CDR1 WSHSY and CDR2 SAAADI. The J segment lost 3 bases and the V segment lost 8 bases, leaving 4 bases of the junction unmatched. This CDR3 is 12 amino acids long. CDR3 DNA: TGCGCCAGCTCGTCTAGCGGCTACGAGCAGTACTTC. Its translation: CASSSSGYEQYF.

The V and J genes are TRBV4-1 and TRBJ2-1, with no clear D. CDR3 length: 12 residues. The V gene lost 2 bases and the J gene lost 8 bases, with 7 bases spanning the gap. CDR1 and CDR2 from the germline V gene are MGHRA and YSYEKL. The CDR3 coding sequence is TGCGCCAGCAGCCAAAGTGATGATGAGCAGTTCTTC. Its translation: CASSQSDDEQFF.

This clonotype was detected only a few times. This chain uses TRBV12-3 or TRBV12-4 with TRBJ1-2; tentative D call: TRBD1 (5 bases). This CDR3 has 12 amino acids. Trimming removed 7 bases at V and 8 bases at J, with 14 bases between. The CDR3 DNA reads TGTGCCAGCAACCTGGGGGGGGACGGCTACACCTTC. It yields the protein CASNLGGDGYTF.

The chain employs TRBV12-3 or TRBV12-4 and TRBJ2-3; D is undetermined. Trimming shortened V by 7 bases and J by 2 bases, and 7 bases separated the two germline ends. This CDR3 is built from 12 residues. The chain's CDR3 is CASTRNTDTQYF. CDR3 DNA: TGTGCCAGCACCAGGAACACAGATACGCAGTATTTT.

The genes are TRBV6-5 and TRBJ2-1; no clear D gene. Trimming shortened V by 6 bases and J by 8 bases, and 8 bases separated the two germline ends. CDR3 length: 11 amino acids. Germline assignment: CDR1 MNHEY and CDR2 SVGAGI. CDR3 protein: CASSTNDEQFF. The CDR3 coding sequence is TGTGCCAGCAGCACCAACGATGAGCAGTTCTTC.

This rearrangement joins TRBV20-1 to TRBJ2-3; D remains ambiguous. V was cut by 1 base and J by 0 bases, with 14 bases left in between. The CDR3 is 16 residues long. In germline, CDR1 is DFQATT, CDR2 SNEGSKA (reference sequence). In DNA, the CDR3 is TGCAGTGCTAGAGTGTTGACGGACCCTAGCACAGATACGCAGTATTTT. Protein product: CSARVLTDPSTDTQYF.

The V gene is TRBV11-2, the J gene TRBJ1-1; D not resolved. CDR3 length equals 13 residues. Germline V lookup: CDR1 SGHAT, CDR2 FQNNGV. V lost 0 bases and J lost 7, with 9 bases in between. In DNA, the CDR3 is TGTGCCAGCAGCTTAGATCTAAGGGATGAAGCTTTCTTT. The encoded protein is CASSLDLRDEAFF. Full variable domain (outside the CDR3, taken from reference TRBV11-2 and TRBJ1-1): EAGVAQSPRYKIIEKRQSVAFWCNPISGHATLYWYQQILGQGPKLLIQFQNNGVVDDSQLPKDRFSAERLKGVDSTLKIQPAKLEDSAVYLCASSLDLRDEAFFGQGTRLTVV.

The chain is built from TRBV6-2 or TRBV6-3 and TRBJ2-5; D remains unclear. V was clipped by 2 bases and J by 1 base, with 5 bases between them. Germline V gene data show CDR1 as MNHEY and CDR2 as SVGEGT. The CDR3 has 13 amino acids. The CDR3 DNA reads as TGTGCCAGCAGTTACGCCGGCCAAGAGACCCAGTACTTC. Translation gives CASSYAGQETQYF.

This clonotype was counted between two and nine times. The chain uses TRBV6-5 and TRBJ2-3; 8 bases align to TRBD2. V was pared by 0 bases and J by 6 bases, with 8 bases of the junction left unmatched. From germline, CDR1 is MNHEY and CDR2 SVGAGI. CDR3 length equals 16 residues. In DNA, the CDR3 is TGTGCCAGCAGTTACTCCCAGCGGGGGCCTTGGGATACGCAGTATTTT. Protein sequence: CASSYSQRGPWDTQYF.

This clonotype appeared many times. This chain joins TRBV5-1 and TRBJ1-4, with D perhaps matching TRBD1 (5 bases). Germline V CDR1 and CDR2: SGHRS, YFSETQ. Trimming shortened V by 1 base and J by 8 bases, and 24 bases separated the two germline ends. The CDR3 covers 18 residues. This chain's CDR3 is CASSLRGDTVMPREKLFF. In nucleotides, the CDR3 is TGCGCCAGCAGCTTGAGGGGCGACACCGTTATGCCTAGAGAAAAACTGTTTTTT. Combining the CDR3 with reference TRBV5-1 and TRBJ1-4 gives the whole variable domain KAGVTQTPRYLIKTRGQQVTLSCSPISGHRSVSWYQQTPGQGLQFLFEYFSETQRNKGNFPGRFSGRQFSNSRSEMNVSTLELGDSALYLCASSLRGDTVMPREKLFFGSGTQLSVL.

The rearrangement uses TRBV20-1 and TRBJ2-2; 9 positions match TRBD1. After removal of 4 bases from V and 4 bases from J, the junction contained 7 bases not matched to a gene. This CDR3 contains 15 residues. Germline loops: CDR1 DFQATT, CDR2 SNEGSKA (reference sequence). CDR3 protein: CSAMIGQGTTGELFF. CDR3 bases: TGCAGTGCTATGATCGGACAGGGGACCACCGGGGAGCTGTTTTTT.

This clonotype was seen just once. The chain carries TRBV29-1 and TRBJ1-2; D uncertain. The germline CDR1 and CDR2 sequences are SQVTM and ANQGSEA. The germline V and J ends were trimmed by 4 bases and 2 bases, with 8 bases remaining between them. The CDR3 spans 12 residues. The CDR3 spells CSVGPRNYGYTF. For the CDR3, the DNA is TGCAGCGTTGGACCGAGAAACTATGGCTACACCTTC. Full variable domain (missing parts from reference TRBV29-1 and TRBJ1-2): SAVISQKPSRDICQRGTSLTIQCQVDSQVTMMFWYRQQPGQSLTLIATANQGSEATYESGFVIDKFPISRPNLTFSTLTVSNMSPEDSSIYLCSVGPRNYGYTFGSGTRLTVV.

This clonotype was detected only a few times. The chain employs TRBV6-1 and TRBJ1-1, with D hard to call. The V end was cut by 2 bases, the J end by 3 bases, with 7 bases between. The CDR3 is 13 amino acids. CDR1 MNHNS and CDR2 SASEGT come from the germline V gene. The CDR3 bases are TGTGCCAGCAGTGAATGGGCGTACACTGAAGCTTTCTTT. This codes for CASSEWAYTEAFF.

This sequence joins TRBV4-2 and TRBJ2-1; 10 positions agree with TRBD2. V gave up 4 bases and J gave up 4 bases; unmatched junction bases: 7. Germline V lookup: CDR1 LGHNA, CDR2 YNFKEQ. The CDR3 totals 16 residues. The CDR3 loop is CASSLIAGGQYNEQFF. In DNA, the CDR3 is TGTGCCAGCAGCCTCATAGCGGGGGGTCAATACAATGAGCAGTTCTTC.

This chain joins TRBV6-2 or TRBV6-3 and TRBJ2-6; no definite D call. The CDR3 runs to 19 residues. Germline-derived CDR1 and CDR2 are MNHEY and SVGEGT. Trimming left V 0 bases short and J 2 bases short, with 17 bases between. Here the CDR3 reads CASSYSELLYLPGANVLTF. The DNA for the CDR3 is TGTGCCAGCAGTTACTCTGAGCTTCTATACCTTCCTGGGGCCAACGTCCTGACTTTC.

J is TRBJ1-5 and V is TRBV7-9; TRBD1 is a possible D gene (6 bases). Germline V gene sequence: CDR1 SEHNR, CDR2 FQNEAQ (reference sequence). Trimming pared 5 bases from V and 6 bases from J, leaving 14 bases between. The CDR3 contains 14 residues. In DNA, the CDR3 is TGTGCCAGCAGCCCCGAGGGGGGAGCTCAGCCCCAGCATTTT. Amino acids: CASSPEGGAQPQHF. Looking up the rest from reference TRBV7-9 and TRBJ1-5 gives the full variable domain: DTGVSQNPRHKITKRGQNVTFRCDPISEHNRLYWYRQTLGQGPEFLTYFQNEAQLEKSRLLSDRFSAERPKGSFSTLEIQRTEQGDSAMYLCASSPEGGAQPQHFGDGTRLSIL.

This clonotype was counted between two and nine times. CDR3 loop: CASAAGGRRADTQYF. CDR3 nucleotides: TGTGCCAGCGCCGCCGGCGGCCGAAGGGCAGATACGCAGTATTTT. V gene TRBV27 combines with J gene TRBJ2-3; D is unclear. The germline V and J ends were trimmed by 8 bases and 4 bases, with 19 bases remaining between them. Germline-derived CDR1 and CDR2 are MNHEY and SMNVEV (reference sequence). The CDR3 has 15 residues.

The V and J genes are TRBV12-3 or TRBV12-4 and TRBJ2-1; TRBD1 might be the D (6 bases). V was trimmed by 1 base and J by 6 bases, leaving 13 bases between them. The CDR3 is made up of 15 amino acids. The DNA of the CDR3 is TGTGCCAGCAGTTTAGGACAGGCGGCAGGCAATGAGCAGTTCTTC. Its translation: CASSLGQAAGNEQFF.

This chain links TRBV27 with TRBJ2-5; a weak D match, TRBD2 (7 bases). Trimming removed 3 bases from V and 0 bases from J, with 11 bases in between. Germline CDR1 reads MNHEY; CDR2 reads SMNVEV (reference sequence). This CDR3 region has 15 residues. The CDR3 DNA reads TGTGCCAGCAGTTTGGGGGGGCCGTACCAAGAGACCCAGTACTTC. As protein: CASSLGGPYQETQYF.

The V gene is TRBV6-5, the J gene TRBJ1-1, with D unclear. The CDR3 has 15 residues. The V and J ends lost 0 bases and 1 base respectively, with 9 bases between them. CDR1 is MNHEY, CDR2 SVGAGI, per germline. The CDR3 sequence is CASSYSTPGNTEAFF. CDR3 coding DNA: TGTGCCAGCAGTTACTCGACCCCGGGGAACACTGAAGCTTTCTTT.

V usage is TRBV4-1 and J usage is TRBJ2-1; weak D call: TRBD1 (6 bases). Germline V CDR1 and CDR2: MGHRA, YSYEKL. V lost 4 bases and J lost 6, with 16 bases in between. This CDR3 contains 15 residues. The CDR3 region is CASSPVGTLGNEQFF. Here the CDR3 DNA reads TGCGCCAGCAGCCCCGTAGGGACATTGGGCAATGAGCAGTTCTTC.